In its sample, the clone carrying this TCR beta chain ranks as large. The CDR3 has 15 amino acids. Germline-derived CDR1 and CDR2 are SGHDT and YYEEEE. V was cut by 4 bases and J by 3 bases, with 17 bases left in between. In the authors' methods: By means of reference gene primer amplification, nucleated cell counts were estimated. The table came from immunoSEQ multiplex PCR; TCRdb's copy has only in-frame clones and leaves some out. V, J and clone size derive from that table, while D and trimming were established from the DNA sequence. The repertoire holds tens of thousands of clones, with around 83% as singletons. This sample was taken from a study of blood T cell repertoires in COVID-19. At the level of the study: Some COVID-19 samples were acute and others convalescent; all came from the United States, Italy and Spain. Nucleic acid was either cDNA or gDNA, and it came from T cells, B-cell-depleted T cells, or PBMCs.

The source of this sequence is a human donor in a cohort sampled during active COVID-19. The V call is TRBV5-6, the J call TRBJ2-7; D is possibly TRBD2 (6 bases). Material for sequencing was peripheral blood. CDR3 nucleotide sequence: TGTGCCAGCAGCCCCGGATGGGGGGAGGACTACGAGCAGTACTTC. Its protein product is CASSPGWGEDYEQYF.